What follows are 29 T cell receptor beta chains derived from one specimen sequenced in a study of OX40 agonist ivuxolimab in advanced cancers. Data came from immunoSEQ multiplex PCR; TCRdb stores just in-frame clones and leaves some out. The profile shows roughly 83,000 clones, 75% to 95% of them singletons. This material consisted of CD4+ or CD8+ T cells sorted from blood, taken in a trial of the OX40 agonist ivuxolimab. Source of these receptors: an adult with an advanced solid tumor such as melanoma, head and neck, liver or kidney cancer.

The V gene is TRBV20-1, the J gene TRBJ2-5; D gene uncertain. The CDR3 contains 11 residues. V lost 3 bases to trimming and J lost 3 bases, with 5 bases between them. Germline loops: CDR1 DFQATT, CDR2 SNEGSKA (reference sequence). This chain's CDR3 is CSARMKETQYF. The CDR3 coding sequence is TGCAGTGCTAGGATGAAAGAGACCCAGTACTTC.

CDR3 coding DNA: TGTGCCAGTAGACAGGGGACGGTCGACACCGGGGAGCTGTTTTTT. Translation gives CASRQGTVDTGELFF. The chain couples TRBV6-1 to TRBJ2-2, with 8 bases matching TRBD1. V was clipped by 9 bases and J by 3 bases; unmatched bases: 9. The CDR3 loop spans 15 amino acids. In germline, CDR1 is MNHNS, CDR2 SASEGT.

The rearrangement joins TRBV4-3 to TRBJ2-3; 8 nucleotides align to TRBD1. This CDR3 comprises 16 residues. Trimming at V came to 3 bases and at J to 2 bases, leaving 7 bases not matched to a gene. Germline CDR1 and CDR2: LGHNA and YSLEER. CDR3 in amino acids: CASSQVQGGYTDTQYF. CDR3 nucleotide sequence: TGCGCCAGCAGCCAGGTACAGGGGGGATACACAGATACGCAGTATTTT.

CDR3 protein: CASSLTPGQGLGEQYV. As DNA, the CDR3 is TGTGCCAGCAGTTTAACCCCGGGACAGGGGTTGGGCGAGCAGTACGTC. This chain links TRBV6-5 with TRBJ2-7; TRBD1 agrees at 10 bases. Germline lookup yields CDR1 MNHEY and CDR2 SVGAGI. CDR3 length: 16 amino acids. The ends lost 4 bases at V and 6 bases at J; junction bases unmatched: 12.

The chain couples TRBV6-5 to TRBJ2-7; D unresolved. V gave up 0 bases and J gave up 5 bases, with 8 bases separating them. The CDR3 consists of 13 residues. The germline CDR1 and CDR2 sequences are MNHEY and SVGAGI. The CDR3 loop reads CASSYSESHEQYV. Here the CDR3 DNA reads TGTGCCAGCAGTTACTCAGAAAGCCACGAGCAGTACGTC.

The CDR3 loop is CASGVAGEGGELFF. The CDR3 DNA sequence: TGTGCCAGCGGAGTAGCGGGGGAAGGCGGGGAGCTGTTTTTT. V gene TRBV6-1 combines with J gene TRBJ2-2; 9 bases are a match to TRBD2. After removal of 8 bases from V and 7 bases from J, the junction contained 8 bases not matched to a gene. The CDR3 is made up of 14 amino acids. Looked up from germline, CDR1 is MNHNS and CDR2 is SASEGT.

The rearrangement uses TRBV4-1 and TRBJ2-7; a possible D gene is TRBD1 (5 bases). The CDR3 is made up of 14 amino acids. V lost 0 bases and J 6 bases, leaving 12 bases between the germline ends. The germline V gene encodes CDR1 MGHRA and CDR2 YSYEKL. The chain's CDR3 is CASSQDQGLGEQYV. CDR3 DNA: TGCGCCAGCAGCCAAGACCAGGGCTTGGGCGAGCAGTACGTC.

The V and J genes are TRBV27 and TRBJ2-3; D not certain. Germline CDR1 reads MNHEY; CDR2 reads SMNVEV (reference sequence). Trimming left V 3 bases short and J 3 bases short, with 7 bases between. The CDR3 is 13 residues long. CDR3 nucleotides: TGTGCCAGCAGTTTTCGGCCGACAGATACGCAGTATTTT. Protein product: CASSFRPTDTQYF.

This clone came up once. J is TRBJ2-3 and V is TRBV11-3; TRBD2 aligns across 8 bases. Germline trimming cut 0 bases from V and 0 bases from J; bases unmatched to any gene: 8. From germline, CDR1 is SGHNT and CDR2 YENEEA. The CDR3 contains 18 residues. CDR3 region: CASSLDPPERESTDTQYF. The CDR3 nucleotides read TGTGCCAGCAGCTTAGATCCCCCAGAGCGGGAGAGCACAGATACGCAGTATTTT.

The chain links TRBV6-1 to TRBJ1-5; 9 nucleotides line up with TRBD1. After removal of 5 bases from V and 7 bases from J, the junction contained 9 bases not matched to a gene. CDR3 size: 15 residues. Per germline, CDR1 MNHNS and CDR2 SASEGT. DNA of the CDR3: TGTGCCAGCAGTCCACAGGGGGCGTGGAGCCAGCCCCAGCATTTT. Protein sequence: CASSPQGAWSQPQHF.

This clone was found once. The chain uses TRBV30 and TRBJ2-3; 12 bases line up with TRBD1. CDR1 and CDR2 (germline): GTSNPN, SVGIG (reference sequence). V dropped 4 bases and J dropped 2; count of bases not matched to a gene: 10. There are 17 residues in the CDR3. In nucleotides, the CDR3 is TGTGCCTGGAATTATCCGGGACAGGGGGCGATCACAGATACGCAGTATTTT. Translating gives CAWNYPGQGAITDTQYF. The full variable domain, with the rest looked up from reference TRBV30 and TRBJ2-3, is SQTIHQWPATLVQPVGSPLSLECTVEGTSNPNLYWYRQAAGRGLQLLFYSVGIGQISSEVPQNLSASRPQDRQFILSSKKLLLSDSGFYLCAWNYPGQGAITDTQYFGPGTRLTVL.

This CDR3 reads CASSDPNGYGYTF. The CDR3 DNA sequence: TGTGCCAGCAGCGACCCAAACGGCTATGGCTACACCTTC. V and J are TRBV6-5 and TRBJ1-2; no firm D call. The CDR3 extends over 13 amino acids. The ends were cut back, 6 bases at V and 4 bases at J, with 12 bases in the middle. The germline V gene encodes CDR1 MNHEY and CDR2 SVGAGI.

This rearrangement joins TRBV15 to TRBJ1-2, with 7 bases matching TRBD1. Trimming removed 2 bases from V and 6 bases from J; junction bases left unmatched: 9. CDR3 length: 15 residues. Germline CDR1 and CDR2: LNHNV and YYDKDF (reference sequence). CDR3 residues: CATSRLQGRGDGYTF. In DNA form, the CDR3 reads TGTGCCACCAGCAGATTACAGGGGAGAGGGGATGGCTACACCTTC.

The chain joins TRBV4-3 to TRBJ2-7; D unclear. Trimming stripped 0 bases from V and 0 bases from J, with 6 bases between. The CDR3 runs to 14 residues. CDR1 and CDR2 (germline): LGHNA, YSLEER. The CDR3, as DNA: TGCGCCAGCAGCCAAGACTGGAGCTCCTACGAGCAGTACTTC. This gives the protein CASSQDWSSYEQYF.

This clone has only one observation. This chain connects TRBV19 to TRBJ2-1; D is undetermined. The CDR3 totals 12 residues. Trimming left V 3 bases short and J 8 bases short, with 8 bases between. The V gene's germline CDR1 is LNHDA and CDR2 SQIVND (reference sequence). CDR3 region: CASSMTLHEQFF. As DNA, the CDR3 is TGTGCCAGTAGTATGACCCTCCATGAGCAGTTCTTC. Variable domain in full (rest from reference TRBV19 and TRBJ2-1): DGGITQSPKYLFRKEGQNVTLSCEQNLNHDAMYWYRQDPGQGLRLIYYSQIVNDFQKGDIAEGYSVSREKKESFPLTVTSAQKNPTAFYLCASSMTLHEQFFGPGTRLTVL.

CDR3 bases: TGTGCCAGTAGTTGGACAAACACTGAAGCTTTCTTT. Translation gives CASSWTNTEAFF. The chain has TRBV19 and TRBJ1-1; D possibly corresponds to TRBD1 (5 bases). CDR1 is LNHDA and CDR2 is SQIVND in the germline V gene (reference sequence). This CDR3 contains 12 residues. Between the trimmed V and J ends, which lost 5 bases and 2 bases, there was a span of 6 bases.

The chain is built from TRBV4-1 and TRBJ2-7, with unresolved D. V was pared by 0 bases and J by 5 bases, with 20 bases between. The V gene's germline CDR1 is MGHRA and CDR2 YSYEKL. The CDR3 runs to 17 residues. In DNA form, the CDR3 reads TGCGCCAGCAGCCAAGATCAGTCAGCCTGGGGTAAAGACGAGCAGTACTTC. This encodes CASSQDQSAWGKDEQYF.

This clone was detected only once. The rearrangement links TRBV4-3 to TRBJ1-1, with TRBD1 matching 9 bases. This CDR3 comprises 14 residues. V shed 4 bases, J shed 5 bases, and the junction held 5 bases outside the gene matches. Germline lookup yields CDR1 LGHNA and CDR2 YSLEER. This chain's CDR3 is CASSLGQGWTEAFF. DNA of the CDR3: TGCGCCAGCAGCCTCGGACAGGGGTGGACTGAAGCTTTCTTT.

The V and J genes are TRBV7-9 and TRBJ2-7, with D possibly TRBD2 on 6 matching bases. Germline CDR1 and CDR2: SEHNR and FQNEAQ (reference sequence). V lost 4 bases to trimming and J lost 3 bases, with 10 bases between them. This CDR3 has 13 residues. CDR3: CASSWRLDYEQYF. The DNA for the CDR3 is TGTGCCAGCAGCTGGCGACTAGACTACGAGCAGTACTTC. Filled out from reference TRBV7-9 and TRBJ2-7, the complete variable domain reads DTGVSQNPRHKITKRGQNVTFRCDPISEHNRLYWYRQTLGQGPEFLTYFQNEAQLEKSRLLSDRFSAERPKGSFSTLEIQRTEQGDSAMYLCASSWRLDYEQYFGPGTRLTVT.

The V call is TRBV2, the J call TRBJ2-1; perhaps TRBD2 as D (5 bases). Trimming removed 10 bases at V and 6 bases at J, with 19 bases between. The CDR3 is 14 amino acids. The germline gives CDR1 SNHLY, CDR2 FYNNEI. DNA for the CDR3: TGTGCCACACAGTTTTTGGGCCGGGGCAATGAGCAGTTCTTC. Amino acid sequence: CATQFLGRGNEQFF.

The chain carries TRBV6-6 and TRBJ2-1; no firm D call. V was cut by 2 bases and J by 1 base, with 9 bases left in between. The CDR3 contains 15 residues. Per the germline V gene, CDR1 is MNHNY and CDR2 is SVGAGI (reference sequence). CDR3 sequence (DNA): TGTGCCAGCAGTTACCAACCGTCATCCTACAATGAGCAGTTCTTC. It specifies CASSYQPSSYNEQFF.

V usage is TRBV28 and J usage is TRBJ2-7, with D possibly being TRBD1 (6 bases). Germline loops: CDR1 MDHEN, CDR2 SYDVKM. The CDR3 has 14 amino acids. Deletions cut 10 bases from V and 3 bases from J, with 19 bases between. This CDR3 reads CATHRDTEDYEQYF. DNA for the CDR3: TGTGCCACTCACCGGGACACCGAGGACTACGAGCAGTACTTC.

CDR3 sequence (DNA): TGTGCCAGTAGGGACAGGGGTTTCACTGAAGCTTTCTTT. It is translated as CASRDRGFTEAFF. This rearrangement joins TRBV19 to TRBJ1-1, with 9 bases identical to TRBD1. Germline-derived CDR1 and CDR2 are LNHDA and SQIVND (reference sequence). The trim removed 6 bases at V and 4 bases at J, leaving 3 bases unmatched. CDR3 size: 13 residues.

V gene TRBV6-5 combines with J gene TRBJ1-3; no definite D call. The ends were cut back, 6 bases at V and 0 bases at J, with 6 bases in the middle. CDR1 is MNHEY, CDR2 SVGAGI, per germline. The CDR3 is made up of 13 amino acids. The chain's CDR3 is CASSQNSGNTIYF. CDR3 in DNA: TGTGCCAGCAGCCAGAACTCTGGAAACACCATATATTTT.

The chain couples TRBV29-1 to TRBJ2-1, with D maybe TRBD1 (6 bases). CDR1 is SQVTM and CDR2 is ANQGSEA in the germline V gene. The CDR3 runs 14 residues. V lost 7 bases and J 7 bases, leaving 20 bases between the germline ends. The CDR3 nucleotides are TGCAGCGCCCCGATACAGGGAAGAAGGAATGAGCAGTTCTTC. Residues: CSAPIQGRRNEQFF.

This clone was seen a few times. The chain has TRBV6-5 and TRBJ1-6, with D hard to call. The CDR3 runs 14 residues. Trimming cost V 3 bases and J 3 bases, with 6 bases left between them. CDR1 MNHEY and CDR2 SVGAGI come from the germline V gene. In nucleotides, the CDR3 is TGTGCCAGCAGTTATCAGAGCTATAATTCACCCCTCCACTTT. It is translated as CASSYQSYNSPLHF.

Details on this clone: In the same sample, other DNA sequences code for this CDR3. V and J are TRBV27 and TRBJ2-5; no clear D gene. Germline values: CDR1 MNHEY, CDR2 SMNVEV (reference sequence). The CDR3 spans 12 residues. Trimming removed 5 bases from V and 5 bases from J, with 9 bases in between. CDR3 protein: CASSPNGETQYF. The DNA of the CDR3 is TGTGCCAGCAGTCCCAACGGGGAGACCCAGTACTTC.

V and J are TRBV28 and TRBJ2-2; 8 bases agree with TRBD1. V dropped 5 bases and J dropped 1; count of bases not matched to a gene: 6. The CDR3 contains 16 residues. Germline values: CDR1 MDHEN, CDR2 SYDVKM. CDR3 loop: CASSPPGTGNTGELFF. CDR3 coding DNA: TGTGCCAGCAGTCCTCCCGGGACAGGGAACACCGGGGAGCTGTTTTTT. The whole variable domain, remainder taken from reference TRBV28 and TRBJ2-2, is DVKVTQSSRYLVKRTGEKVFLECVQDMDHENMFWYRQDPGLGLRLIYFSYDVKMKEKGDIPEGYSVSREKKERFSLILESASTNQTSMYLCASSPPGTGNTGELFFGEGSRLTVL.

This chain joins TRBV30 and TRBJ2-1; 8 bases map to TRBD1. The CDR3 consists of 13 residues. CDR1 and CDR2 from the germline V gene are GTSNPN and SVGIG (reference sequence). V shed 2 bases, J shed 5 bases, and the junction held 2 bases outside the gene matches. The CDR3 DNA follows: TGTGCCTGGAGTAGGACAGGGAACAATGAGCAGTTCTTC. It specifies CAWSRTGNNEQFF.